The 12 T cell receptor gamma chains in this list originate from one sample, sequenced in a study of Vγ9Vδ2 T cells in congenital toxoplasmosis. cDNA was made by template-switch reverse transcription with TRGC- and TRDC-specific primers in one tube. The TRGC primer was designed to bind both TRGC1 and TRGC2 constant genes. TCRdb processed the reads again with the CATT caller. Counted here are more than 450 gamma-chain clones, under 20% occurring once; the ten biggest clones make up 20% to 30%. The sequencing sample was made of gamma-delta T cells from blood. These receptors were taken from a child under 10 years old born to a mother with Toxoplasma gondii infection during pregnancy, either congenitally infected or uninfected (not recorded which).

A word on this clone: This likely traces to a read error, being one base from a far larger clone. This CDR3 is also generated by other DNA sequences in the sample. The chain joins TRGV9 to TRGJP1. With 3 bases clipped from V and 12 bases from J, the junction kept 13 bases outside the gene matches. The CDR3 is 14 residues long. Germline V gives CDR1 GITISATS, CDR2 ISYDGTV (reference sequence). The CDR3 DNA sequence: TGTGCCTTGTGGGAGTCAACCAGAAGGCGGTTCAAGATATTT. Translated, it gives CALWESTRRRFKIF.

About this clone: This probably arose from a read error, given a far larger clone one base away. This chain joins TRGV9 and TRGJ1 or TRGJ2. CDR1 and CDR2 from the germline V gene are GITISATS and ISYDGTV (reference sequence). The CDR3 runs 15 residues. Trimming cost V 1 base and J 5 bases; bases outside gene matches: 11. CDR3 nucleotide sequence: TGTGCCTTGTGGGAGGTCACAGGACTGCATTATAAGAAACTCTTT. Amino acids: CALWEVTGLHYKKLF.

This clone is large (0.1 to 1%) by share. The genes are TRGV9 and TRGJP. CDR1 is GITISATS, CDR2 ISYDGTV, per germline (reference sequence). The CDR3 spans 16 residues. J lost 6 bases, V lost 2 bases, and 4 bases had no gene match. The DNA of the CDR3 is TGTGCCTTGTGGGAGGCCGTAGAGTTGGGCAAAAAAATCAAGGTATTT. Its translation is CALWEAVELGKKIKVF.

Remarks on this clone: A read error is likely here: a far larger clone is one base away. The J gene is TRGJP, the V gene TRGV9. There are 17 residues in the CDR3. Looked up from germline, CDR1 is GITISATS and CDR2 is ISYDGTV (reference sequence). Here the CDR3 DNA reads TGTGCCTTGTGGGAGGATTCCCAAGAGTCGGGCAAAAAAATCAAGGTATTT. Protein sequence: CALWEDSQESGKKIKVF.

This clone is medium-sized. The rearrangement joins TRGV4 to TRGJ1 or TRGJ2. The V and J ends lost 0 bases and 9 bases, in that order; junction bases with no gene match: 2. The CDR3 sequence is 11 residues long. Germline V CDR1 and CDR2: EGSTGY, YDSYTSSV. This chain's CDR3 is CATWDGTKKLF. In nucleotides, the CDR3 is TGTGCCACCTGGGATGGGACTAAGAAACTCTTT.

With regard to this clone: A single base separates this from a much larger clone, so it may be a read error. Other DNA variants within this sample encode the same CDR3. V usage is TRGV4 and J usage is TRGJ1 or TRGJ2. Trimming at V came to 1 base and at J to 6 bases, leaving 9 bases not matched to a gene. The CDR3 length is 14 residues. Per the germline V gene, CDR1 is EGSTGY and CDR2 is YDSYTSSV. CDR3 residues: CATWDGGDFYKKLF. In DNA, the CDR3 is TGTGCCACCTGGGATGGAGGTGATTTTTATAAGAAACTCTTT.

In its sample, this clone ranks as large (0.1 to 1%). The chain recombines TRGV4 with TRGJ1 or TRGJ2. The CDR3 has 11 residues. Germline V gene lookup returns CDR1 EGSTGY and CDR2 YDSYTSSV. Unmatched junction bases numbered 2, after V lost 2 bases and J lost 7 bases. The CDR3 nucleotides are TGTGCCACCTGGGATGTCTATAAGAAACTCTTT. Protein sequence: CATWDVYKKLF.

This clone is labeled as large. The chain carries TRGV9 and TRGJP. With 3 bases clipped from V and 7 bases from J, the junction kept 3 bases outside the gene matches. The length of the CDR3 is 15 residues. Germline CDR1 GITISATS, CDR2 ISYDGTV (reference sequence). CDR3 loop: CALWESELGKKIKVF. The CDR3 coding sequence is TGTGCCTTGTGGGAGTCTGAGTTGGGCAAAAAAATCAAGGTATTT.

This clone is judged large. This chain uses TRGV9 with TRGJ1 or TRGJ2. The germline V gene has CDR1 GITISATS and CDR2 ISYDGTV (reference sequence). CDR3 length: 12 amino acids. Trimming took 5 bases from V and 1 from J; bases not matched to a gene: 2. This CDR3 reads CALWANYYKKLF. Here the CDR3 DNA reads TGTGCCTTGTGGGCAAATTATTATAAGAAACTCTTT.

The V gene is TRGV4, the J gene TRGJ1 or TRGJ2. Germline CDR1 EGSTGY, CDR2 YDSYTSSV. This CDR3 spans 17 amino acids. Germline trimming cut 1 base from V and 0 bases from J; bases unmatched to any gene: 12. The chain's CDR3 is CATWDGKIHLNYYKKLF. CDR3 nucleotide sequence: TGTGCCACCTGGGATGGTAAAATCCACTTGAATTATTATAAGAAACTCTTT.

This clone is deemed medium-sized (0.01 to 0.1%). The V call is TRGV2, the J call TRGJ1 or TRGJ2. The CDR3 runs to 12 residues. The trim removed 0 bases at V and 12 bases at J, leaving 8 bases unmatched. CDR1 and CDR2 from the germline V gene are EGSNGY and YDSYNSKV. The CDR3 region is CATWDGRGSKLF. In DNA form, the CDR3 reads TGTGCCACCTGGGACGGGCGAGGATCGAAACTCTTT.

This clone is labeled as medium-sized (0.01 to 0.1%). The chain couples TRGV9 to TRGJP. The CDR3 is made up of 15 amino acids. The germline gives CDR1 GITISATS, CDR2 ISYDGTV (reference sequence). With 4 bases clipped from V and 11 bases from J, the junction kept 8 bases outside the gene matches. This chain's CDR3 is CALWEREMGKKIKVF. The DNA for the CDR3 is TGTGCCTTGTGGGAACGGGAGATGGGCAAAAAAATCAAGGTATTT.